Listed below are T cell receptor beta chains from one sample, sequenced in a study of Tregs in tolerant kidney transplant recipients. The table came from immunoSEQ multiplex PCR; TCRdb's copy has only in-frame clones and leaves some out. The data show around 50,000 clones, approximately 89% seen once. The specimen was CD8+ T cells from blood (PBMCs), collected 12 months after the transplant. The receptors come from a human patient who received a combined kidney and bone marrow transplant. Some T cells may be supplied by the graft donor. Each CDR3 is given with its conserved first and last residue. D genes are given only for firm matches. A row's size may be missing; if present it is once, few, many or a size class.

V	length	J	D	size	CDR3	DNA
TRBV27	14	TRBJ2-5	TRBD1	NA	CASSTTGGLETQYF	TGTGCCAGCAGTACTACAGGGGGCTTAGAGACCCAGTACTTC
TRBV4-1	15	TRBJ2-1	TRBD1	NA	CASSQVPDREDEQFF	TGCGCCAGCAGCCAAGTACCGGACAGGGAGGATGAGCAGTTCTTC
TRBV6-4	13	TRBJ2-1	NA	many	CASSAQATNEQFF	TGTGCCAGCAGTGCTCAAGCCACTAATGAGCAGTTCTTC
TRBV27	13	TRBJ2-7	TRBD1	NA	CASSLYRGEEQYF	TGTGCCAGCAGTCTCTACAGGGGTGAAGAGCAGTACTTC
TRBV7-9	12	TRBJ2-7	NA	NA	CASSLGVYEQYF	TGTGCCAGCAGCTTGGGCGTCTACGAGCAGTACTTC
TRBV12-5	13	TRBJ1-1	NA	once	CASGLTTYTEAFF	TGTGCTAGTGGTTTGACGACTTACACTGAAGCTTTCTTT
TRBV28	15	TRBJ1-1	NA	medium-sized	CASSYSRTLNTEAFF	TGTGCCAGCAGTTACTCGCGGACACTGAACACTGAAGCTTTCTTT
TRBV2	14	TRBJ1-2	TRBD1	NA	CARGEQGLRYGYTF	TGTGCCAGAGGCGAACAGGGGCTTCGATATGGCTACACCTTC
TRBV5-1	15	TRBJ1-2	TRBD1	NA	CASSLETGLSYGYTF	TGCGCCAGCAGCTTAGAGACAGGGCTCTCTTATGGCTACACCTTC
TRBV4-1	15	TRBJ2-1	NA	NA	CASSQGPDSRHEQFF	TGCGCCAGCAGCCAAGGGCCTGACTCACGCCATGAGCAGTTCTTC
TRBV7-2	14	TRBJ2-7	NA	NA	CASSTRDTDYEQYF	TGTGCCAGCAGCACCCGGGACACGGACTACGAGCAGTACTTC
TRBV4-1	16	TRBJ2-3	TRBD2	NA	CASSQVLAGGTDTQYF	TGCGCCAGCAGCCAAGTCCTAGCGGGGGGGACAGATACGCAGTATTTT
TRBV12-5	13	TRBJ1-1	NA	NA	CATVPRGSTEAFF	TGTGCTACTGTTCCAAGGGGTAGCACTGAAGCTTTCTTT
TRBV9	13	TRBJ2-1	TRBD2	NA	CASGTSGLNEQFF	TGTGCCAGCGGCACTAGCGGGCTTAATGAGCAGTTCTTC
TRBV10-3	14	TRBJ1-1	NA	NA	CAISGEAWGAEAFF	TGTGCCATCAGTGGGGAGGCTTGGGGCGCTGAAGCTTTCTTT
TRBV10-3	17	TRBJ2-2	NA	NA	CAISGRLAETGSGELFF	TGTGCCATCAGTGGCCGCCTTGCCGAAACAGGGTCCGGGGAGCTGTTTTTT
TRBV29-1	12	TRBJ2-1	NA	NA	CSVEDSDLEQFF	TGCAGCGTTGAAGATTCAGATCTTGAGCAGTTCTTC
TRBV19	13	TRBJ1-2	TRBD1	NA	CASSFGTGDGYTF	TGTGCCAGTAGTTTCGGGACAGGGGATGGCTACACCTTC
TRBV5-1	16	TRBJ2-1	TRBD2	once	CASSASSGGPYNEQFF	TGCGCCAGCAGCGCCTCTAGCGGGGGCCCTTACAATGAGCAGTTCTTC
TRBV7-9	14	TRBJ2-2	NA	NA	CASSYRELSGELFF	TGTGCCAGCAGCTACAGGGAACTCAGCGGGGAGCTGTTTTTT
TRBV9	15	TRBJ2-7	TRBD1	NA	CASSASGTGGDEQYF	TGTGCCAGCAGCGCGTCCGGGACAGGGGGCGACGAGCAGTACTTC
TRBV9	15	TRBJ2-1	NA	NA	CASRPTSNDNNEQFF	TGTGCCAGCAGGCCGACTAGTAACGACAACAATGAGCAGTTCTTC
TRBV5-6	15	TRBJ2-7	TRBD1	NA	CASSLPGQGVQEQYF	TGTGCCAGCAGCTTACCGGGACAGGGGGTTCAGGAGCAGTACTTC
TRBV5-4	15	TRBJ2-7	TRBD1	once	CASSQGATGAYEQYF	TGCGCCAGCAGCCAGGGGGCGACAGGAGCCTACGAGCAGTACTTC
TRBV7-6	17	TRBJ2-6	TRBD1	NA	CASSFGTEVSGANVLTF	TGTGCCAGCAGCTTCGGGACAGAAGTATCTGGGGCCAACGTCCTGACTTTC
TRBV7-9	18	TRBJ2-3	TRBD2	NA	CASTQPGLAGGFADTQYF	TGTGCCAGCACCCAACCGGGACTAGCGGGAGGGTTCGCAGATACGCAGTATTTT
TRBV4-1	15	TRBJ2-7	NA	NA	CASSQDWDNTYEQYF	TGCGCCAGCAGCCAAGATTGGGACAATACATACGAGCAGTACTTC
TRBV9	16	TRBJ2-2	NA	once	CASSVFGTKNTGELFF	TGTGCCAGCAGCGTGTTTGGGACAAAGAACACCGGGGAGCTGTTTTTT
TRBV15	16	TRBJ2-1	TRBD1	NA	CATSRERQGAYNEQFF	TGTGCCACCAGCAGAGAAAGACAGGGGGCCTACAATGAGCAGTTCTTC